The sequence of this T cell receptor (beta chain) was determined in a study of T cell responses to AZD1222 COVID-19 vaccine. Study-wide background: The study pooled second doses at about 4 or about 12 weeks.

TCRdb's table, derived via immunoSEQ multiplex PCR, lists solely in-frame clones and lacks some. The data hold around 120,000 clones, with about 92% observed a single time. Study-level points and caveats: It was only after the peak T cell response that any repertoires were sampled. CD4 TCRs linked to vaccination spanned spike, dominating at 160-218 and 743-854.

Concerning this clone: Its specificity is not known.

The origin of this receptor is an adult in good health. The sequences come from peripheral blood, collected on day 0 of AZD1222 vaccination.

The CDR3 sequence: CASSYSGANVLTF. In DNA, the CDR3 is TGTGCCAGCAGCTACTCTGGGGCCAACGTCCTGACTTTC. This chain connects TRBV27 to TRBJ2-6; D gene uncertain. The CDR3 sequence is 13 residues long. Trimming stripped 6 bases from V and 0 bases from J, with 3 bases between. Germline CDR1 and CDR2: MNHEY and SMNVEV (reference sequence).